The source of this TCR beta chain is a study of cytomegalovirus exposure and HLA in healthy donors. Study results and limitations: Most sequenced TCRs were rare (though some public TCRs occurred in many donors).

Notes on this clone: Its antigen is not identified.

Unmatched junction bases numbered 7, after V lost 5 bases and J lost 3 bases. The germline gives CDR1 MDHEN, CDR2 SYDVKM. This CDR3 region has 15 residues. In the PCR, 60 Vbeta and 13 Jbeta primers were used. The data were produced by immunoSEQ multiplex PCR, yet TCRdb's version contains in-frame clones alone and is incomplete. The table has about 120,000 clones, about 70% seen once. The chain uses TRBV28 and TRBJ2-7, with 10 bases lining up with TRBD2. Input material: PBMCs. This receptor was taken from a male donor in good health and CMV-seronegative. CDR3 loop: CASSGGLAILYEQYF. DNA for the CDR3: TGTGCCAGCAGTGGGGGACTAGCGATACTCTACGAGCAGTACTTC. Filled out from reference TRBV28 and TRBJ2-7, the complete variable domain reads DVKVTQSSRYLVKRTGEKVFLECVQDMDHENMFWYRQDPGLGLRLIYFSYDVKMKEKGDIPEGYSVSREKKERFSLILESASTNQTSMYLCASSGGLAILYEQYFGPGTRLTVT.